These 3 T cell receptor beta chains share one sample of origin, sequenced in a study of cytomegalovirus exposure and HLA in healthy donors. PCR amplification relied on 60 Vbeta primers (plus 13 Jbeta primers). The protocol was immunoSEQ multiplex PCR, while the TCRdb copy is restricted to in-frame clones and leaves out a portion. Of 35,000 to 45,000 clones in the sample, over 55% were seen once. Sequenced: PBMCs. Every receptor here comes from a man aged 60-69 years in good health and CMV-seropositive.

This clone turned up a few times. The chain is built from TRBV5-1 and TRBJ1-2; 8 bases agree with TRBD1. CDR3 size: 13 residues. The germline V gene encodes CDR1 SGHRS and CDR2 YFSETQ. The ends lost 1 base at V and 11 bases at J; junction bases unmatched: 7. The chain's CDR3 is CASSLRAGGFYTF. The CDR3 region has the DNA TGCGCCAGCAGCTTGCGGGCAGGGGGCTTTTACACCTTC.

The chain employs TRBV11-2 and TRBJ2-5, with 10 nucleotides matching TRBD2. Germline CDR1 and CDR2: SGHAT and FQNNGV. V lost 2 bases, J lost 3 bases, and 6 bases stayed unmatched. This CDR3 contains 16 residues. The CDR3 spells CASSLKGLAKEETQYF. In nucleotides, the CDR3 is TGTGCCAGCAGCTTAAAGGGACTAGCGAAGGAAGAGACCCAGTACTTC.

Only a few counts were recorded for this clone. V gene TRBV6-5 combines with J gene TRBJ1-4; D perhaps matches TRBD1 (6 bases). Germline V gene data show CDR1 as MNHEY and CDR2 as SVGAGI. Deletions cut 1 base from V and 7 bases from J, with 10 bases between. The CDR3 totals 14 residues. The chain's CDR3 is CASSYYGQLEKLFF. The CDR3 DNA sequence: TGTGCCAGCAGTTACTATGGACAGCTTGAAAAACTGTTTTTT.